These 6 T cell receptor beta chains were all obtained from the same sample, sequenced in a study of Ad26.COV2.S vaccination and SARS-CoV-2 variants. Treatment indicated: over 15 received Ad26.COV2.S at low or high dose, single or two shots; roughly 5 received placebo; per-sample allocation not given. Sampling took place 63 days after the first vaccine or placebo injection. Produced via immunoSEQ multiplex PCR; TCRdb's table is partial and in-frame only. The table lists about 500,000 clones, 80% to 90% of them singletons. The sample in question was peripheral blood, obtained in a trial of Ad26.COV2.S vaccine versus placebo. Every receptor here comes from a person aged 18-60 years who received the Ad26.COV2.S COVID-19 vaccine or a placebo.

The gene calls are TRBV30 and TRBJ2-7, with D unclear. The CDR3 extends over 13 amino acids. The V gene's germline CDR1 is GTSNPN and CDR2 SVGIG (reference sequence). V was pared by 0 bases and J by 7 bases, with 13 bases between. In nucleotides, the CDR3 is TGTGCCTGGAGTGTATCCCGATCGAGTGAGCAGTACTTC. Encoded protein: CAWSVSRSSEQYF. The full variable domain, rest sourced from reference TRBV30 and TRBJ2-7, is SQTIHQWPATLVQPVGSPLSLECTVEGTSNPNLYWYRQAAGRGLQLLFYSVGIGQISSEVPQNLSASRPQDRQFILSSKKLLLSDSGFYLCAWSVSRSSEQYFGPGTRLTVT.

This sequence joins TRBV2 and TRBJ1-1, with D unresolved. V dropped 3 bases and J dropped 1 base, with 9 bases sitting between them. Germline V lookup: CDR1 SNHLY, CDR2 FYNNEI. The CDR3 consists of 14 residues. CDR3 nucleotide sequence: TGTGCCAGCAGTGATCCCAGGAGGAACACTGAAGCTTTCTTT. Translation: CASSDPRRNTEAFF.

On this clone itself: Other DNA sequences in this sample translate to the same CDR3. J is TRBJ2-1 and V is TRBV28, with TRBD2 matching over 14 bases. The CDR3 sequence is 17 residues long. Germline loops: CDR1 MDHEN, CDR2 SYDVKM. Trimming cost V 5 bases and J 4 bases; bases outside gene matches: 7. The CDR3 nucleotides read TGTGCCAGCAGTCCAGGACTAGCGGGAGGACGGTACAATGAGCAGTTCTTC. Translation gives CASSPGLAGGRYNEQFF.

The rearrangement links TRBV2 to TRBJ1-5; unclear D gene. V was pared by 7 bases and J by 3 bases, with 13 bases between. The CDR3 runs to 14 residues. The germline V gene has CDR1 SNHLY and CDR2 FYNNEI. The CDR3 sequence is CASTYRRNNQPQHF. The CDR3 nucleotides read TGTGCCAGCACTTACCGGCGGAACAATCAGCCCCAGCATTTT.

The rearrangement links TRBV27 to TRBJ1-1, with D possibly matching TRBD1 (6 bases). Germline assignment: CDR1 MNHEY and CDR2 SMNVEV (reference sequence). CDR3 length: 14 amino acids. The ends were cut back, 6 bases at V and 9 bases at J, with 20 bases in the middle. This CDR3 is CASRPPGGDRKAFF. The CDR3 DNA sequence: TGTGCCAGCAGACCCCCGGGGGGCGATCGGAAAGCTTTCTTT.

The chain uses TRBV27 and TRBJ1-6; D is unresolved. The CDR3 covers 16 residues. Germline loops: CDR1 MNHEY, CDR2 SMNVEV (reference sequence). V lost 5 bases and J lost 5, with 16 bases in between. Written as DNA, the CDR3 is TGTGCCAGCAGTCCATACTCGGACGGCAATAATTCACCCCTCCACTTT. Encoded protein: CASSPYSDGNNSPLHF.